These T cell receptor beta chains were read from a single sample in a study of radiation and T cells in renal cell carcinoma. Generated by immunoSEQ multiplex PCR, the TCRdb table keeps only in-frame clones and is missing some. The data contain 15,000 or so clones, less than 65% of them seen just once; the ten biggest clones take up roughly 15%. Sequenced material: tumor tissue, taken from a patient whose treatment was nephrectomy without radiotherapy. These receptors all stem from a man in his 60s with renal cell carcinoma. CDR3s include the opening cysteine and the closing phenylalanine or tryptophan. The order of the fields is clone size, V gene, J gene, D gene, CDR3 DNA, CDR3 protein. D genes are given only for firm matches. Size is omitted from some rows. Given values are once, few, many or a class for expanded clones.

once,TRBV19,TRBJ2-4,TRBD1,TGTGCCAGTAGTATAGCCCGGACAGGAGACAAAAACATTCAGTACTTC,CASSIARTGDKNIQYF
few,TRBV6-1,TRBJ1-5,TRBD1,TGTGCCACCAGACAGGGGGGGTTCGATCAGCCCCAGCATTTT,CATRQGGFDQPQHF
.,TRBV6-5,TRBJ2-3,TRBD2,TGTGCCAGCAGTCGACTAGCGGGGGGCACAGATACGCAGTATTTT,CASSRLAGGTDTQYF
.,TRBV7-2,TRBJ2-3,TRBD1,TGTGCCAGCAGCCTCACCGGGACAGGGGAATGGGATACGCAGTATTTT,CASSLTGTGEWDTQYF
.,TRBV5-1,TRBJ2-2,.,TGCGCCAGCAGCCCGACCGGGACGGTGAACACCGGGGAGCTGTTTTTT,CASSPTGTVNTGELFF
few,TRBV7-9,TRBJ2-5,.,TGTGCCAGCAGCTTCTCGGAGACCCAGTACTTC,CASSFSETQYF
.,TRBV5-1,TRBJ2-5,TRBD2,TGCGCCAGCAGCCCAGGGACTAGCGGGAGTGAGACCCAGTACTTC,CASSPGTSGSETQYF
.,TRBV2,TRBJ1-2,TRBD1,TGTGCCAGCAGTGAGGGACAGCTCTATGGCTACACCTTC,CASSEGQLYGYTF
.,TRBV5-5,TRBJ1-2,.,TGTGCCAGCAGCTTGGCGGGTCAGCCCATCTATGGCTACACCTTC,CASSLAGQPIYGYTF
once,TRBV28,TRBJ2-1,TRBD1,TGTGCCAGCAGTTTATTGGGACAGGGGGCCGATGAGCAGTTCTTC,CASSLLGQGADEQFF
.,TRBV2,TRBJ2-1,.,TGTGCCAGCAGGGGACAAATTTCCTACAATGAGCAGTTCTTC,CASRGQISYNEQFF
.,TRBV27,TRBJ2-7,.,TGTGCCAGCAGTTCCGGCTACTACGAGCAGTACTTC,CASSSGYYEQYF
once,TRBV5-4,TRBJ1-2,.,TGTGCCAGCAGCATGCGCGTTAACTATGGCTACACCTTC,CASSMRVNYGYTF
few,TRBV6-5,TRBJ1-2,TRBD1,TGTGCCAGCAGTTCCTTGCGGGCAGGGGGCAACTATGGCTACACCTTC,CASSSLRAGGNYGYTF
.,TRBV29-1,TRBJ2-1,.,TGCAGCGGGATGACAGGCGATGAGCAGTTCTTC,CSGMTGDEQFF
.,TRBV10-3,TRBJ2-3,TRBD2,TGTGCCATCACCCAAGGACTAGCGGGAACAGATACGCAGTATTTT,CAITQGLAGTDTQYF
.,TRBV27,TRBJ2-5,TRBD1,TGTGCCAGCAGTTTATTAGGGACAGGGGGGGTTGAGACCCAGTACTTC,CASSLLGTGGVETQYF
few,TRBV7-2,TRBJ1-2,.,TGTGCCAGCAGCTTACAGAGAACCTATGGCTACACCTTC,CASSLQRTYGYTF
.,TRBV2,TRBJ2-3,TRBD2,TGTGCCAGCAGTCCGACTAGCGCTACGCAGTATTTT,CASSPTSATQYF
once,TRBV6-6,TRBJ2-2,TRBD2,TGTGCCAGCAGTTTCGCCGGGACTAGCGCCGGGGAGCTGTTTTTT,CASSFAGTSAGELFF
.,TRBV7-9,TRBJ2-3,TRBD2,TGTGCCAGCAGCTTCAGCGGGGGGGACACAGATACGCAGTATTTT,CASSFSGGDTDTQYF
.,TRBV5-4,TRBJ1-2,.,TGTGCCAGCAGCTTGGTCGGGAGCAAGAGGGGCTACACCTTC,CASSLVGSKRGYTF
.,TRBV7-2,TRBJ1-2,.,TGTGCCAGCAGCGCCAACAGGGAATCCTATGGCTACACCTTC,CASSANRESYGYTF
.,TRBV6-5,TRBJ1-1,.,TGTGCCAGCAGCACGCGGACTGAAGCTTTCTTT,CASSTRTEAFF
few,TRBV10-3,TRBJ2-7,TRBD2,TGTGCCATCAGTGGACTAGCGGGCACGGGGGAGCAGTACTTC,CAISGLAGTGEQYF
.,TRBV5-1,TRBJ2-7,.,TGCGCCAGCAGCTTGGCCGGGGCAGGGGACCTCTACGAGCAGTACTTC,CASSLAGAGDLYEQYF
.,TRBV29-1,TRBJ2-3,.,TGCAGCGTGGGAAATGGAATAGGAGATACGCAGTATTTT,CSVGNGIGDTQYF
.,TRBV10-3,TRBJ1-5,.,TGTGCCATCAGCGCCGGGGATCAGCCCCAGCATTTT,CAISAGDQPQHF
.,TRBV19,TRBJ2-3,TRBD2,TGTGCCAGTAGTCCCTCGGGATCTAGCGGGACAGATACGCAGTATTTT,CASSPSGSSGTDTQYF
.,TRBV5-3,TRBJ1-1,.,TGTGCCAGCAGCTTTTGGGCAGGCACTGAAGCTTTCTTT,CASSFWAGTEAFF
.,TRBV10-3,TRBJ2-5,TRBD2,TGTGCCATCGGGGAGGGACTAGCGGGACCATGGGGGACCCAGTACTTC,CAIGEGLAGPWGTQYF
.,TRBV28,TRBJ2-3,.,TGTGCCAGCAGCTCACCGGTGACAGATACGCAGTATTTT,CASSSPVTDTQYF
few,TRBV2,TRBJ1-5,.,TGTGCCAGCAGTGAGGTCTTCAATCAGCCCCAGCATTTT,CASSEVFNQPQHF
.,TRBV4-2,TRBJ1-4,TRBD1,TGTGCCAGCAGCCGCGATTACGGACAGGGGGAAAAACTGTTTTTT,CASSRDYGQGEKLFF
.,TRBV7-9,TRBJ2-7,.,TGTGCCAGCAGCTTGGCCGGGAGCTACGAGCAGTACTTC,CASSLAGSYEQYF
.,TRBV5-1,TRBJ2-1,TRBD1,TGCGCCAGCACGGGACAGGCATACAATGAGCAGTTCTTC,CASTGQAYNEQFF
once,TRBV7-9,TRBJ2-2,.,TGTGCCAGCAGCTTAGCACTGAACACCGGGGAGCTGTTTTTT,CASSLALNTGELFF
.,TRBV28,TRBJ2-7,TRBD2,TGTGCCAGCAGCCCTAGCGGGAGGACAGGGGAGCAGTACTTC,CASSPSGRTGEQYF
few,TRBV6-5,TRBJ2-7,.,TGTGCCAGCAGTTACTCACCGCAGGGGGGGTACGAGCAGTACTTC,CASSYSPQGGYEQYF
.,TRBV28,TRBJ2-3,.,TGTGCCAGCGGTCCCCGGCGGGGTATAGATACGCAGTATTTT,CASGPRRGIDTQYF
.,TRBV27,TRBJ2-5,.,TGTGCCAGCAGTTTGAGGTGGCAGCCTGAAGAGACCCAGTACTTC,CASSLRWQPEETQYF
once,TRBV29-1,TRBJ2-1,.,TGCAGCGTTGGGGGGAACTCCTTGAGCTCCTACAATGAGCAGTTCTTC,CSVGGNSLSSYNEQFF
.,TRBV28,TRBJ2-7,TRBD2,TGTGCCAGCAGTCAACTAGCGGGGTACTACGAGCAGTACTTC,CASSQLAGYYEQYF
.,TRBV7-2,TRBJ2-1,TRBD2,TGTGCCAGCAGCCGGACTAGCGGGGCCTACAATGAGCAGTTCTTC,CASSRTSGAYNEQFF
.,TRBV25-1,TRBJ2-3,TRBD2,TGTGCCAGCAGTGAAACTAGCGGGAGAGGTACAGATACGCAGTATTTT,CASSETSGRGTDTQYF
.,TRBV5-4,TRBJ1-1,.,TGTGCCAGCAGAAATGAGAACACTGAAGCTTTCTTT,CASRNENTEAFF
.,TRBV18,TRBJ2-4,.,TGTGCCAGCTCACCAAAGGGGGACATTCAGTACTTC,CASSPKGDIQYF
medium-sized,TRBV4-1,TRBJ1-5,TRBD1,TGCGCCAGCAGCCAGTTCGGGACAGGGGATCAGCCCCAGCATTTT,CASSQFGTGDQPQHF
few,TRBV19,TRBJ2-7,.,TGTGCCAGTACCTCCACGAGGCGGGCCCCCTACGAGCAGTACTTC,CASTSTRRAPYEQYF
.,TRBV18,TRBJ2-6,TRBD1,TGTGCCAGCTCACCAAGGACAGGTAACTCTGGGGCCAACGTCCTGACTTTC,CASSPRTGNSGANVLTF
few,TRBV30,TRBJ1-1,.,TGTGCCTGGAGTGCCAGGGGTACTGAAGCTTTCTTT,CAWSARGTEAFF